The rows below give T cell receptor beta chains drawn from one sample of a study of blood T cell repertoires in COVID-19. Profiled with immunoSEQ multiplex PCR; TCRdb holds only in-frame clones, not every one. Among under 300,000 clones, 75% to 90% were seen once, and the ten largest hold less than 0.95%. Sequenced: peripheral blood. The receptors were sampled from a woman aged 40 to 55 who had recovered from COVID-19. The CDR3 runs from the conserved cysteine through the conserved F or W. D genes are given only for firm matches. Clone sizes are given selectively: once, few, many, or a class where the clone is expanded.

d_gene: -; j_gene: TRBJ2-7; v_gene: TRBV28; abundance: once; CDR3nt: TGTGCCAGCAGTTCCGTAGGAGGGGGGGGTTACGAGCAGTACTTC; CDR3aa: CASSSVGGGGYEQYF
d_gene: -; j_gene: TRBJ2-3; v_gene: TRBV27; abundance: -; CDR3nt: TGTGCCAGCAGTTTAGCGACTCCCACAGATACGCAGTATTTT; CDR3aa: CASSLATPTDTQYF
d_gene: -; j_gene: TRBJ2-1; v_gene: TRBV27; abundance: once; CDR3nt: TGTGCCAGCAGTTTACAGTCAGGTTATGATAATGAGCAGTTCTTC; CDR3aa: CASSLQSGYDNEQFF
d_gene: -; j_gene: TRBJ1-5; v_gene: TRBV27; abundance: -; CDR3nt: TGTGCCAGCAGTTTCACCAGTAGCAATCAGCCCCAGCATTTT; CDR3aa: CASSFTSSNQPQHF
d_gene: TRBD1; j_gene: TRBJ1-2; v_gene: TRBV2; abundance: -; CDR3nt: TGTGCCAGCAGTGAAGGCGGACAGGGGTTTTATGGCTACACCTTC; CDR3aa: CASSEGGQGFYGYTF
d_gene: TRBD1; j_gene: TRBJ2-5; v_gene: TRBV19; abundance: -; CDR3nt: TGTGCCAGTAGTGTACAGGGGGCGGGGGAGACCCAGTACTTC; CDR3aa: CASSVQGAGETQYF
d_gene: -; j_gene: TRBJ2-5; v_gene: TRBV18; abundance: once; CDR3nt: TGTGCCAGCTCACCAGTCTCGGGGGAAGAGACCCAGTACTTC; CDR3aa: CASSPVSGEETQYF
d_gene: -; j_gene: TRBJ2-1; v_gene: TRBV15; abundance: -; CDR3nt: TGTGCCACCAGCAGAGATCGGGACTTGCCCAGGGAGTTCTTC; CDR3aa: CATSRDRDLPREFF
d_gene: -; j_gene: TRBJ1-3; v_gene: TRBV19; abundance: once; CDR3nt: TGTGCCAGTAGTACCCACTCTGGAAACACCATATATTTT; CDR3aa: CASSTHSGNTIYF
d_gene: -; j_gene: TRBJ1-1; v_gene: TRBV5-1; abundance: -; CDR3nt: TGCGCCAGCAGCTTGGTCCTAAACACTGAAGCTTTCTTT; CDR3aa: CASSLVLNTEAFF
d_gene: TRBD2; j_gene: TRBJ2-1; v_gene: TRBV30; abundance: -; CDR3nt: TGTGCCTGGAGTGTAGTGGGAGGGAGTGAGCAGTTCTTC; CDR3aa: CAWSVVGGSEQFF
d_gene: TRBD1; j_gene: TRBJ2-5; v_gene: TRBV18; abundance: -; CDR3nt: TGTGCCAGCTCACCCAACAGAGGGGGCAGGGAGACCCAGTACTTC; CDR3aa: CASSPNRGGRETQYF
d_gene: -; j_gene: TRBJ2-7; v_gene: TRBV18; abundance: -; CDR3nt: TGTGCCAGCTCACCAGAGGTCCATACTCCTACCTACGAGCAGTACTTC; CDR3aa: CASSPEVHTPTYEQYF
d_gene: -; j_gene: TRBJ2-7; v_gene: TRBV23-1; abundance: -; CDR3nt: TGCGCCAGCAGCCGGCCTGCCTGGCGGTCGCGCTACGAGCAGTACTTC; CDR3aa: CASSRPAWRSRYEQYF
d_gene: -; j_gene: TRBJ1-1; v_gene: TRBV30; abundance: -; CDR3nt: TGTGCCTGGAGTGGACGACAGAGCACTGAAGCTTTCTTT; CDR3aa: CAWSGRQSTEAFF